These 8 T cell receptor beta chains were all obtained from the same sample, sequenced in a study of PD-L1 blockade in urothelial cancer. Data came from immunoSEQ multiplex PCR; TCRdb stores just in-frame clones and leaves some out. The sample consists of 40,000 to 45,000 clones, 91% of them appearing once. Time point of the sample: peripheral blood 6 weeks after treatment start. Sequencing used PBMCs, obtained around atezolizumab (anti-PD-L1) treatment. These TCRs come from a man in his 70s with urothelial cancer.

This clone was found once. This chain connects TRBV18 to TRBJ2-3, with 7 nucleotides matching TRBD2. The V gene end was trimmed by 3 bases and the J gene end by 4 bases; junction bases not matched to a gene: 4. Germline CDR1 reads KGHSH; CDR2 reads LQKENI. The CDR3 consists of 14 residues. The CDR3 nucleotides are TGTGCCAGCTCACCTGGGGGAGGGCCAGATACGCAGTATTTT. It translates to CASSPGGGPDTQYF.

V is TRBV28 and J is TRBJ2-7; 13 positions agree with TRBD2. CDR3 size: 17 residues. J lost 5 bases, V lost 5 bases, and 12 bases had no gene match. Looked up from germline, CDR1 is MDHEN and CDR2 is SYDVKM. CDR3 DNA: TGTGCCAGCAGTCCCCCATCACTAGCGGGAGGGGGCGACGAGCAGTACTTC. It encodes CASSPPSLAGGGDEQYF. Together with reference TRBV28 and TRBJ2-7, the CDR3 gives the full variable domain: DVKVTQSSRYLVKRTGEKVFLECVQDMDHENMFWYRQDPGLGLRLIYFSYDVKMKEKGDIPEGYSVSREKKERFSLILESASTNQTSMYLCASSPPSLAGGGDEQYFGPGTRLTVT.

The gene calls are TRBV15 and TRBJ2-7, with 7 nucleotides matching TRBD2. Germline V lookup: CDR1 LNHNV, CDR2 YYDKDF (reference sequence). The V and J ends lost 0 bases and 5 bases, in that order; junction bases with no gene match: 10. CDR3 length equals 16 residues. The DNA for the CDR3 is TGTGCCACCAGCAGAGATCGTGGGAGGGCCCCCAACGAGCAGTACTTC. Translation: CATSRDRGRAPNEQYF.

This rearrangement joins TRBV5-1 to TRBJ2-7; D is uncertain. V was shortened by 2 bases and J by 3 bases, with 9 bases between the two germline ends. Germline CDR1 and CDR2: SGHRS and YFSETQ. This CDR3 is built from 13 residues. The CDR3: CASSFGGNYEQYF. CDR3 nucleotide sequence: TGCGCCAGCAGCTTCGGCGGAAACTACGAGCAGTACTTC.

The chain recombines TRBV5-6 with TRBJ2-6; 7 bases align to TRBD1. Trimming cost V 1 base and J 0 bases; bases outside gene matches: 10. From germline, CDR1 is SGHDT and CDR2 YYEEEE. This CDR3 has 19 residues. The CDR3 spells CASSLPPGQLPSGANVLTF. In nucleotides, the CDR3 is TGTGCCAGCAGCTTGCCCCCGGGACAGCTTCCCTCTGGGGCCAACGTCCTGACTTTC.

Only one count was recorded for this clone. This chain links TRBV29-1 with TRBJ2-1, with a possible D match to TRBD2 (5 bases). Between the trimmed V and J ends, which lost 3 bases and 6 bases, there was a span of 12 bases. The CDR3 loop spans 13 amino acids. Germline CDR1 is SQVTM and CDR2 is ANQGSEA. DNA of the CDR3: TGCAGCGTTGATATGGGAGTTTCCAATGAGCAGTTCTTC. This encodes CSVDMGVSNEQFF.

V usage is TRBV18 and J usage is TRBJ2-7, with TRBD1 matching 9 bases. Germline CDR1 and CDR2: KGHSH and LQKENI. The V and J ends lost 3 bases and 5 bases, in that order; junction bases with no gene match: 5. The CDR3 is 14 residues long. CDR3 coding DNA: TGTGCCAGCTCACCTCCGGACAGGGGCAACGAGCAGTACTTC. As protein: CASSPPDRGNEQYF. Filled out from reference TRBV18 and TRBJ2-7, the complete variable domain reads NAGVMQNPRHLVRRRGQEARLRCSPMKGHSHVYWYRQLPEEGLKFMVYLQKENIIDESGMPKERFSAEFPKEGPSILRIQQVVRGDSAAYFCASSPPDRGNEQYFGPGTRLTVT.

The CDR3 DNA sequence: TGTGCCAGCAGCCAGCGATGGCGGAGGTTCACCTGGTTATCTTTCTTT. Protein: CASSQRWRRFTWLSFF. The chain carries TRBV21-1 and TRBJ1-1. TRBV21-1 is a pseudogene. The length of the CDR3 is 16 residues.